This TCR beta chain was retrieved from a study of blood T cell repertoires in COVID-19. The wider study: The cDNA or gDNA used as material had been derived from T cells, B-cell-depleted T cells, or PBMCs.

Sequencing was performed with immunoSEQ multiplex PCR; in TCRdb, only in-frame clones are kept and a portion is missing. The repertoire holds tens of thousands of clones, with roughly 73% as singletons. This clone was recorded once. CDR3 length: 11 residues. Germline V gene sequence: CDR1 SNHLY, CDR2 FYNNEI. V was trimmed by 6 bases and J by 10 bases, leaving 7 bases between them. The TCR sequence derives from a woman in her 70s with acute or convalescent COVID-19. The specimen sequenced was peripheral blood. The chain has TRBV2 and TRBJ1-6; D gene uncertain. As DNA, the CDR3 is TGTGCCAGCAGAGAGGGATCACCCCTCCACTTT. It codes for CASREGSPLHF.